This TCR beta chain was identified in a study of T cells in tumors and immune-related adverse events. V lost 0 bases to trimming and J lost 4 bases; unmatched junction nucleotides: 12. The germline CDR1 and CDR2 sequences are SGHNT and YENEEA. This CDR3 is 18 amino acids long. Libraries were prepared by immunoSEQ multiplex PCR; TCRdb keeps only in-frame clonotypes and omits some of them. The data hold about 11,000 clones, with under 95% observed a single time. J is TRBJ1-1 and V is TRBV11-3, with 9 bases that match TRBD1. This receptor was obtained from a female donor with metastatic renal cell carcinoma. This material consisted of lymph node tissue, taken from a patient treated with anti-PD-1 therapy. For the CDR3, the DNA is TGTGCCAGCAGCTTAGATCAAGGGGGGACAGGGAGGGCCACTGAAGCTTTCTTT. It codes for CASSLDQGGTGRATEAFF.